This TCR beta chain emerged from a study of T-cell memory formation after mild COVID-19. The sample holds a few counts of this clonotype. Antigen: not known. Study-level findings and limits: Shrinking CD4+ clones were chiefly CM and EM; CD8+ ones were chiefly EMRA. In pre-infection memory, a portion of responding clones appeared, which suggested that cross-reactive memory joined. Day 15 to 85 contracting clones showed balanced CD4/CD8; day 15 to 37 expanders favored CD4+.

CDR3 length equals 13 residues. Germline V gives CDR1 SGHRS, CDR2 YFSETQ. Trimming left V 3 bases short and J 6 bases short, with 12 bases between. Researchers used 5'RACE with constant-segment primers to make TCR alpha and TCR beta cDNA libraries that carry sample barcodes and UMIs. TCRdb reprocessed the 5' RACE reads with MiXCR, giving one entry per CDR3 protein. Of about 270,000 distinct CDR3 sequences in the sample, under 20% were seen once. The sequencing input was PBMCs or a T cell subset sorted from them (not recorded which). The source of this sequence is a man aged 18 to 29 who had mild COVID-19 (a few samples of this study predate the infection). Cell type and time point are not known. V gene TRBV5-1 combines with J gene TRBJ1-2; D gene uncertain. The CDR3 protein is CASSSEISNGYTF. The CDR3, as DNA: TGCGCCAGCAGCTCAGAAATCTCAAATGGCTACACCTTC.